Sequencing of this TCR beta chain was carried out in a study of T cells in Graves' hyperthyroidism and ophthalmopathy. Study-wide background: Peripheral blood was taken when the disease was first diagnosed, before any treatment began. Whole-study findings and limits: Peripheral blood also featured most of the thyroid clonotypes expanded above 0.001. In simple terms, a model built on 13 V-J features told ophthalmopathy apart from stable hyperthyroidism. Progression to ophthalmopathy was predicted a median of approximately 6.4 months early.

This clonotype was detected ten times or more. No antigen is known for it. The investigators amplified TCR beta CDR3 regions from RNA transcripts. The HTBI primer set served for first-round RT-PCR of the TCR CDR3. TCRdb re-derived calls from the multiplex PCR reads in MiXCR, one entry per CDR3 protein. The sample shows under 200,000 distinct CDR3 sequences, roughly 9.4% of them seen only once. The CDR3 runs 16 residues. Germline-derived CDR1 and CDR2 are SGHRS and YFSETQ. V gave up 0 bases and J gave up 5 bases; unmatched junction bases: 8. This sequence was found in a woman younger than 30 with Graves' hyperthyroidism that later progressed to Graves' ophthalmopathy. The sample was blood. The chain joins TRBV5-1 to TRBJ1-5; 7 nucleotides match TRBD1. DNA for the CDR3: TGCGCCAGCAGCTTGGGGGGGGCAGGGGGAGATCAGCCCCAGCATTTT. Encoded protein: CASSLGGAGGDQPQHF.